A selection of T cell receptor beta chains follows, all from one sample in a study of cytomegalovirus exposure and HLA in healthy donors. Clones were sequenced by immunoSEQ multiplex PCR, and TCRdb holds only the in-frame ones, with some missing. The profile shows 40,000 or so clones, about 66% of them singletons. The source material was PBMCs. The source of these receptors is a man aged 45 to 65 in good health and CMV-seropositive. CDR3s include the opening cysteine and the closing phenylalanine or tryptophan. The D gene is left open where the match is weak. Some rows have no size entry. The others give once, few or many, or a class for an expanded clone.

j_call d_call cdr3_length v_call clone_size cdr3_nt cdr3_aa
TRBJ2-1 - 14 TRBV5-1 - TGCGCCAGCAGCTTGGATCCAGGGTCCGATGAGCAGTTCTTC CASSLDPGSDEQFF
TRBJ2-4 - 17 TRBV4-3 - TGCGCCAGCAGCCAAAAAACAGTGGCAGTAGCCAAAAACATTCAGTACTTC CASSQKTVAVAKNIQYF
TRBJ1-5 - 14 TRBV19 once TGTGCCAGTAGGTCCAGGGCCTTACATCAGCCCCAGCATTTT CASRSRALHQPQHF
TRBJ2-5 TRBD2 14 TRBV7-2 - TGTGCCAGCAGCGCGACTAGCGTCCAAGAGACCCAGTACTTC CASSATSVQETQYF
TRBJ1-6 TRBD1 15 TRBV6-5 - TGTGCCAGCAGTTACGGGGGACAGGGGGGATCACCCCTCCACTTT CASSYGGQGGSPLHF
TRBJ1-2 TRBD1 15 TRBV30 - TGTGCCTGGAGTGTAACTAGGACAGGGGTCTATGGCTACACCTTC CAWSVTRTGVYGYTF
TRBJ2-4 - 20 TRBV4-3 once TGCGCCAGCAGCCAAGATCACACAGGTGGCGATATACTAGCCAAAAACATTCAGTACTTC CASSQDHTGGDILAKNIQYF
TRBJ2-5 TRBD2 11 TRBV20-1 - TGCAGTGCTTTACTAGCGGAGACCCAGTACTTC CSALLAETQYF
TRBJ2-7 - 15 TRBV14 - TGTGCCAGCAGCCCGCCCGGGACATTAGCCTACGAGCAGTACTTC CASSPPGTLAYEQYF
TRBJ1-1 - 14 TRBV7-8 - TGTGCCAGCAGCGCGGGCAACTTGAACACTGAAGCTTTCTTT CASSAGNLNTEAFF
TRBJ1-1 - 15 TRBV2 - TGTGCCAGCAGGGACCGTTCCACCGGGGGAACTGAAGCTTTCTTT CASRDRSTGGTEAFF
TRBJ2-7 - 13 TRBV5-1 few TGCGCCAGCAGCGCGACGGGAACCTACGAGCAGTACTTC CASSATGTYEQYF
TRBJ2-7 - 16 TRBV19 - TGTGCCAGTAGTAGGGCGGTCGGAGGCGTCTCCTACGAGCAGTACTTC CASSRAVGGVSYEQYF
TRBJ2-5 - 14 TRBV18 - TGTGCCAGCTCACCATATCAACGGGAGGAGACCCAGTACTTC CASSPYQREETQYF
TRBJ1-2 - 13 TRBV6-5 few TGTGCCAGCAGTTACAGGGGCACCTATGGCTACACCTTC CASSYRGTYGYTF
TRBJ2-3 TRBD2 15 TRBV9 - TGTGCCAGTGGGAAGCGGGGGGATAGCACAGATACGCAGTATTTT CASGKRGDSTDTQYF
TRBJ1-5 - 14 TRBV28 - TGTGCCAGCAGTAGCCGGGACAACAATCAGCCCCAGCATTTT CASSSRDNNQPQHF
TRBJ1-2 - 15 TRBV7-9 once TGTGCCAGCAGCAACCCCATGGGCAGGGCCGGGGGCTACACCTTC CASSNPMGRAGGYTF
TRBJ1-4 - 14 TRBV5-1 few TGCGCCAGCAGCCCTCTAGCAACTAATGAAAAACTGTTTTTT CASSPLATNEKLFF
TRBJ1-2 TRBD1 14 TRBV6-5 few TGTGCCAGCAGTTACGGGACAGGGGCCTATGGCTACACCTTC CASSYGTGAYGYTF
TRBJ2-5 TRBD2 13 TRBV4-1 - TGCGCCAGCAGCCCGGGGGGAAAAGAGACCCAGTACTTC CASSPGGKETQYF
TRBJ2-7 TRBD1 15 TRBV5-6 - TGTGCCAGCAGCTTGGACCAGGGGGTAACCTACGAGCAGTACTTC CASSLDQGVTYEQYF
TRBJ1-1 - 15 TRBV5-1 - TGCGCCAGCAGCTTGGATTGGGGCGCGAACACTGAAGCTTTCTTT CASSLDWGANTEAFF
TRBJ2-3 - 13 TRBV7-2 - TGTGCCAGCAGCTTTTCTAGCGCAGATACGCAGTATTTT CASSFSSADTQYF
TRBJ1-2 - 13 TRBV7-6 many TGTGCCAGCAGCTTGAGACAGGCCGTAGGGTACACCTTC CASSLRQAVGYTF
TRBJ1-1 TRBD1 19 TRBV5-8 - TGTGCCAGCAGCTTGGTTGACGTACATGGACAGGTCCCCGGGACTGAAGCTTTCTTT CASSLVDVHGQVPGTEAFF
TRBJ2-3 TRBD1 14 TRBV5-1 few TGCGCCAGCAGCTTTTTACAGGGGGCAGATACGCAGTATTTT CASSFLQGADTQYF
TRBJ2-1 - 11 TRBV20-1 - TGCAGTGCTAGAGCTGACAATGAGCAGTTCTTC CSARADNEQFF
TRBJ2-1 - 15 TRBV27 few TGTGCCAGCAGTTTAGTAGGAGGCTCCTACAATGAGCAGTTCTTC CASSLVGGSYNEQFF
TRBJ2-4 TRBD1 18 TRBV4-2 - TGTGCCAGCAGCAGGTCCGGGACAGGGGAACTAGCCAAAAACATTCAGTACTTC CASSRSGTGELAKNIQYF
TRBJ1-6 - 20 TRBV21-1 - TGTGCCAGCAGCAACTCAACCGGGGGGACGCGGGAGAGGTGTAATTCACCCCTCCACTTT CASSNSTGGTRERCNSPLHF
TRBJ1-5 - 15 TRBV4-3 - TGCGCCAGCAGCCAAGTGACAGGAAGCAATCAGCCCCAGCATTTT CASSQVTGSNQPQHF
TRBJ1-6 TRBD1 15 TRBV10-3 - TGTGCCATCAGTGAGAGTACAGGGGGGAATTCACCCCTCCACTTT CAISESTGGNSPLHF
TRBJ1-1 - 13 TRBV5-5 medium-sized TGTGCCAGCAGGCTCGACTTGAACACTGAAGCTTTCTTT CASRLDLNTEAFF
TRBJ1-2 TRBD1 13 TRBV19 - TGTGCCACGTCTCCCAGGGGGAATGGTGGCTACACCTTC CATSPRGNGGYTF
TRBJ1-1 TRBD1 14 TRBV19 few TGTGCCAGCGAACAACAGGGGGCGGATACTGAAGCTTTCTTT CASEQQGADTEAFF
TRBJ2-1 TRBD2 15 TRBV19 - TGTGCCAGTAGCAGTCTGGCGGGGGTTTCGCGGGAGCAGTTCTTC CASSSLAGVSREQFF
TRBJ2-5 TRBD2 15 TRBV2 few TGTGCCAGCATCCCCGGACTAGCGGGGGTAAAGACCCAGTACTTC CASIPGLAGVKTQYF
TRBJ2-7 TRBD1 13 TRBV29-1 - TGCAGCGCTGGAACCGGGACAGGGGGCGAGCAGTACTTC CSAGTGTGGEQYF
TRBJ1-1 TRBD1 14 TRBV5-1 - TGCGCCAGCAGCTTGGGGACAGGGAAAAATGAAGCTTTCTTT CASSLGTGKNEAFF
TRBJ1-1 - 14 TRBV18 - TGTGCCAGCTCGCCGTCACAGGGTGGCACTGAAGCTTTCTTT CASSPSQGGTEAFF
TRBJ1-1 - 15 TRBV27 - TGTGCCAGCAGAACTTCCATTAGTAGGGGGACTGAAGCTTTCTTT CASRTSISRGTEAFF
TRBJ2-3 TRBD2 16 TRBV5-4 - TGTGCCAGCAGCCCAGCGGGGGGGATATCCACAGATACGCAGTATTTT CASSPAGGISTDTQYF
TRBJ2-1 TRBD2 13 TRBV28 - TGTGCCAGCAGTAGCGGGGTCTACAATGAGCAGTTCTTC CASSSGVYNEQFF
TRBJ2-1 TRBD1 13 TRBV7-7 once TGTGCCAGCAGCTTACGGGACAGCGATGAGCAGTTCTTC CASSLRDSDEQFF
TRBJ1-2 - 14 TRBV10-1 - TGCGCCAGCAGTGTACCCCACACCATCTATGGCTACACCTTC CASSVPHTIYGYTF
TRBJ2-1 TRBD2 15 TRBV6-5 few TGTGCCAGCAGTCTGTTTCCGACTAGCGGGGGCGAGCAGTTCTTC CASSLFPTSGGEQFF
TRBJ1-1 TRBD1 15 TRBV6-5 few TGTGCCAGCAGTTACTCAGGGGGCACGAACACTGAAGCTTTCTTT CASSYSGGTNTEAFF